This T cell receptor (beta chain) was captured by sequencing in a study of CD8 T cells in ankylosing spondylitis. Overall study findings and caveats: Blood of patients with ankylosing spondylitis appeared to be characterized by a TCR beta motif of eight highly homologous variants. Some of these motif variants have turned up before, in reports on reactive arthritis synovial fluid and blood. Matched ankylosing spondylitis synovial fluid reportedly showed significant enrichment of disease-linked clones.

This clonotype was observed many times. Antigen specificity is unknown. Making use of molecular barcodes, quantitative 5'-RACE generated TCR beta libraries. TCRdb redid the calling of the 5' RACE reads with MiXCR, one entry per CDR3 protein. The table has around 210,000 distinct CDR3 sequences, roughly 8.2% seen once. The V and J ends lost 1 base and 0 bases respectively, with 7 bases between them. The germline CDR1 and CDR2 sequences are SGHTA and FQGNSA. The CDR3 contains 14 residues. V is TRBV7-2 and J is TRBJ2-7, with D unresolved. The material sequenced was blood, either unsorted or a sorted T cell fraction (not recorded which). This TCR was recovered from a female donor with ankylosing spondylitis or in good health (not recorded which). The DNA for the CDR3 is TGTGCCAGCAGCTTAGTGGGCGACTCCTACGAGCAGTACTTC. It is translated as CASSLVGDSYEQYF. The whole variable domain, remainder taken from reference TRBV7-2 and TRBJ2-7, is GAGVSQSPSNKVTEKGKDVELRCDPISGHTALYWYRQSLGQGLEFLIYFQGNSAPDKSGLPSDRFSAERTGGSVSTLTIQRTQQEDSAVYLCASSLVGDSYEQYFGPGTRLTVT.